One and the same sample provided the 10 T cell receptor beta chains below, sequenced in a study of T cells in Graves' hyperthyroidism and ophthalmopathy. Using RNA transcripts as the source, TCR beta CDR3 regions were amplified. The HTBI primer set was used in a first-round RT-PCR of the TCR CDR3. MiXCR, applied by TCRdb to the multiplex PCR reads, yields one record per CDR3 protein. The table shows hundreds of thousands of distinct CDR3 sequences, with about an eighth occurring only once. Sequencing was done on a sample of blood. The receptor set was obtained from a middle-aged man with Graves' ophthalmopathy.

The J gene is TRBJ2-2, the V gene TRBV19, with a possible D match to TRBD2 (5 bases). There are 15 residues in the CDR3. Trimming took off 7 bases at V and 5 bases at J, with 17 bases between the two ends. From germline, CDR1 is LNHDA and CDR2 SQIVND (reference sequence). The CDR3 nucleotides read TGTGCCAGTACCCAACGGGGTATTACTACCGGGGAGCTGTTTTTT. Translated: CASTQRGITTGELFF.

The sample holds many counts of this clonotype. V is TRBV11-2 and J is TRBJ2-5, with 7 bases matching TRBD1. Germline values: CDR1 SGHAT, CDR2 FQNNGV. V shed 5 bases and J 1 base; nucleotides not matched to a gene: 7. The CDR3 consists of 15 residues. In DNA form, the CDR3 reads TGTGCCAGCAGCATAGGACAGGCCCTCCAAGAGACCCAGTACTTC. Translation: CASSIGQALQETQYF. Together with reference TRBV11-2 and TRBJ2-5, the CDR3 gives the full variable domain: EAGVAQSPRYKIIEKRQSVAFWCNPISGHATLYWYQQILGQGPKLLIQFQNNGVVDDSQLPKDRFSAERLKGVDSTLKIQPAKLEDSAVYLCASSIGQALQETQYFGPGTRLLVL.

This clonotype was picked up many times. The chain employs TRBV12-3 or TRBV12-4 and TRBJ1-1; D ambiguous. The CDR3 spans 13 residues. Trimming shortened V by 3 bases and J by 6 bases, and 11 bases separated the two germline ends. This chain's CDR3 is CASSFWGEPEAFF. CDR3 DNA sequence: TGTGCCAGCAGTTTTTGGGGAGAACCTGAAGCTTTCTTT.

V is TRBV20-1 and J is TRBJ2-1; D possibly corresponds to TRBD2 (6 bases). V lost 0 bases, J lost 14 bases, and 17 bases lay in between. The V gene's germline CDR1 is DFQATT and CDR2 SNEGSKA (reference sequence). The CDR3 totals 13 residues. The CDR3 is CSARDAEGDWEFF. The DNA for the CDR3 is TGCAGTGCTAGAGACGCGGAAGGGGACTGGGAGTTCTTC.

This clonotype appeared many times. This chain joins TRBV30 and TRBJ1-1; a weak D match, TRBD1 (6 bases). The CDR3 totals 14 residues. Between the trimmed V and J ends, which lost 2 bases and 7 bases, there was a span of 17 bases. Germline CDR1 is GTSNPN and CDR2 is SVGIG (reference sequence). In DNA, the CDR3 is TGTGCCTGGAGTCACTATGGGGGGCGAGTTGAAGCTTTCTTT. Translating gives CAWSHYGGRVEAFF.

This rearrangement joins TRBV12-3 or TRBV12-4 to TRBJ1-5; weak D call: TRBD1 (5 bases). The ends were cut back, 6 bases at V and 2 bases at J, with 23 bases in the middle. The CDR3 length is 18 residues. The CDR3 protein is CASSPQSPGTIRNQPQHF. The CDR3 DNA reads TGTGCCAGCAGCCCCCAGTCCCCAGGGACGATCCGCAATCAGCCCCAGCATTTT.

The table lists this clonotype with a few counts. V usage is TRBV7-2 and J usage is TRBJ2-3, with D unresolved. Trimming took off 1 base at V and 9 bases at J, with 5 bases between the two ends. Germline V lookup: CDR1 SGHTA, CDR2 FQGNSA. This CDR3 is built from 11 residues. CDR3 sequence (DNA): TGTGCCAGCAGCTTAGTTGGGACGCAGTATTTT. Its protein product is CASSLVGTQYF.

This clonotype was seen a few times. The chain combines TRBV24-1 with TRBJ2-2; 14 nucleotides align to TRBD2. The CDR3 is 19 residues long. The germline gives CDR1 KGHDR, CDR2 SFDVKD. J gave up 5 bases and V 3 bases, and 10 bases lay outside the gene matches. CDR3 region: CATSDPVGTSGSGTGELFF. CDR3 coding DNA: TGTGCCACCAGTGATCCCGTCGGGACTAGCGGGAGTGGTACCGGGGAGCTGTTTTTT.

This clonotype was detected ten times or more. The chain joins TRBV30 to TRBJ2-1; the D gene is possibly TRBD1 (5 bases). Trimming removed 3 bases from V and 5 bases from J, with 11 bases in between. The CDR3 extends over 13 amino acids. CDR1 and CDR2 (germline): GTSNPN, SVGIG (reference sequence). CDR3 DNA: TGTGCCTGGAGAAAAGCAGGGAACAATGAGCAGTTCTTC. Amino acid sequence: CAWRKAGNNEQFF.

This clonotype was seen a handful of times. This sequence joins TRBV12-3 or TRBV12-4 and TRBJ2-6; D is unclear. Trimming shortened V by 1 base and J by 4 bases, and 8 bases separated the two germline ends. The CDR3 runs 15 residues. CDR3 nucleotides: TGTGCCAGCAGTTTAGTTCAATCAGGGGCCAACGTCCTGACTTTC. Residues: CASSLVQSGANVLTF.